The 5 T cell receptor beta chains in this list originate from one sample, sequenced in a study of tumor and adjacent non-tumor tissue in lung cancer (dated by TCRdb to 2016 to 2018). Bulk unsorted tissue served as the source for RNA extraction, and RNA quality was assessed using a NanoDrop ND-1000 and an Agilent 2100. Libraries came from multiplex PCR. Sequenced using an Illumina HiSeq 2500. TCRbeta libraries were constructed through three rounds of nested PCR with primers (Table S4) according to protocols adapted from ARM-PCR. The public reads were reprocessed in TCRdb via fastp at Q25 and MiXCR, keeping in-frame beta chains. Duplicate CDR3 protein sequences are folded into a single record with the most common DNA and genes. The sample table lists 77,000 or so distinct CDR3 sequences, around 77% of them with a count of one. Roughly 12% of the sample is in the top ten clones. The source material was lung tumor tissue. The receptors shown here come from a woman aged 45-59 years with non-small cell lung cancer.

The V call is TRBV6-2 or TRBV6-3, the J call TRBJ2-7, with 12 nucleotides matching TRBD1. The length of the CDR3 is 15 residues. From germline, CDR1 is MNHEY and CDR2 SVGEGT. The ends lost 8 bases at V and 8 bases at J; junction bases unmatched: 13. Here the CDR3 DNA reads TGTGCCAGCCAGCTAACGGGACAGGGGGCCAACAAGCAGTACTTC. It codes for CASQLTGQGANKQYF.

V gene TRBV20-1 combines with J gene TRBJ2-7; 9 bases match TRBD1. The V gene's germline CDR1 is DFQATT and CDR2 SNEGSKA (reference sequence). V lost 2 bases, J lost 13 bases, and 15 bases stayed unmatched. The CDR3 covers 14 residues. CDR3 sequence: CSARFTGTGNITYF. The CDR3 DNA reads TGCAGTGCTAGATTTACCGGGACAGGGAATATTACCTACTTC.

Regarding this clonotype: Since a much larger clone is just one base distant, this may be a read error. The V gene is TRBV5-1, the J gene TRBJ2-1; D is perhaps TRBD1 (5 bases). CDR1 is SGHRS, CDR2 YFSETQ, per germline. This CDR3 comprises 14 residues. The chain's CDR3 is CASSFGALDNEQLF. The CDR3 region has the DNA TGCGCCAGCAGCTTTGGAGCGTTGGACAATGAGCAGCTCTTC. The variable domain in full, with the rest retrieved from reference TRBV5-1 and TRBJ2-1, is KAGVTQTPRYLIKTRGQQVTLSCSPISGHRSVSWYQQTPGQGLQFLFEYFSETQRNKGNFPGRFSGRQFSNSRSEMNVSTLELGDSALYLCASSFGALDNEQLFGPGTRLTVL.

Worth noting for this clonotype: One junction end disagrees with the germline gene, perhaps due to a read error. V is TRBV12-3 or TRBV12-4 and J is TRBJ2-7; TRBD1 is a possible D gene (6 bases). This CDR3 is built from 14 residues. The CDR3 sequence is CASSIGDRGYEHYF. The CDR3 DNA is TGTGCCAGCAGTATAGGGGATAGGGGGTATGAGCATTACTTC.

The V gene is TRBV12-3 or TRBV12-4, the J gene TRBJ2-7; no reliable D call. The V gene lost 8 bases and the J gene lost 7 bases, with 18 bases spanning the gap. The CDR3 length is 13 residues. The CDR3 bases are TGTGCCAGCTCCACGCCTCTCCCTCGGGAGCAGTACTTC. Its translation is CASSTPLPREQYF.